The 27 T cell receptor beta chains listed next were all sequenced from one sample in a study of beta chain features in type 1 diabetes. Sequenced material consisted of expressed TCRB transcripts (all of the isolated RNA was reverse transcribed). Repertoires were generated with immunoSEQ multiplex PCR, while TCRdb's copy carries only in-frame clones and drops some. Of nearly 350,000 clones listed, 8% were seen once; the top ten hold around 0.44%. Specimen: central memory CD4+ T cells from blood. The origin of the receptors is a woman aged 18-30 years in good health.

The chain couples TRBV15 to TRBJ2-7, with TRBD1 as a possible D gene (5 bases). The CDR3 runs 13 residues. Trimming took off 8 bases at V and 0 bases at J, with 11 bases between the two ends. CDR1 LNHNV and CDR2 YYDKDF come from the germline V gene (reference sequence). CDR3 bases: TGTGCCACCGCTGGACAACCCTCCTACGAGCAGTACTTC. Translating it yields CATAGQPSYEQYF.

In this sample, this clone turned up a few times. The chain uses TRBV18 and TRBJ2-2; D is uncertain. The CDR3 spans 15 residues. Trimming took 4 bases from V and 0 from J, leaving 9 bases between them. Germline V gives CDR1 KGHSH, CDR2 LQKENI. The CDR3 loop reads CASSRGRSNTGELFF. CDR3 DNA sequence: TGTGCCAGCTCACGAGGACGTTCGAACACCGGGGAGCTGTTTTTT.

This clone was recorded a few times. The chain employs TRBV14 and TRBJ2-1; D is uncertain. Trimming removed 8 bases from V and 0 bases from J, with 8 bases in between. The CDR3 totals 13 residues. Germline CDR1 reads SGHDN; CDR2 reads FVKESK. CDR3 sequence (DNA): TGTGCCAGCCGCAGGAGCTCCTACAATGAGCAGTTCTTC. It encodes CASRRSSYNEQFF.

CDR3 region: CASSVLANNFNGYTF. The CDR3 coding sequence is TGTGCCAGTAGTGTTCTGGCGAATAACTTCAATGGCTACACCTTC. The chain uses TRBV19 and TRBJ1-2; D not certain. The germline V gene has CDR1 LNHDA and CDR2 SQIVND (reference sequence). Trimming took off 5 bases at V and 6 bases at J, with 19 bases between the two ends. CDR3 length: 15 amino acids.

This clone was detected only a few times. The CDR3 spells CASSYQGDRGYTF. The CDR3 DNA is TGTGCCAGCAGCTACCAGGGAGACCGGGGCTACACCTTC. The V gene is TRBV7-2, the J gene TRBJ1-2; maybe TRBD1 (5 bases). Germline V gene lookup returns CDR1 SGHTA and CDR2 FQGNSA. The CDR3 is 13 residues long. V lost 4 bases and J lost 8, with 14 bases in between.

This clone was seen more than once but under ten times. CDR3 in amino acids: CASSLDRVSGNTIYF. For the CDR3, the DNA is TGTGCCAGCAGCTTAGATCGGGTGTCTGGAAACACCATATATTTT. The chain carries TRBV11-2 and TRBJ1-3, with D hard to call. In germline, CDR1 is SGHAT, CDR2 FQNNGV. CDR3 size: 15 residues. The V gene lost 0 bases and the J gene lost 1 base, with 7 bases spanning the gap. The full variable domain, rest sourced from reference TRBV11-2 and TRBJ1-3, is EAGVAQSPRYKIIEKRQSVAFWCNPISGHATLYWYQQILGQGPKLLIQFQNNGVVDDSQLPKDRFSAERLKGVDSTLKIQPAKLEDSAVYLCASSLDRVSGNTIYFGEGSWLTVV.

This clone was seen repeatedly, ten times or more. The chain couples TRBV7-2 to TRBJ2-3; D is ambiguous. V lost 0 bases, J lost 3 bases, and 4 bases lay in between. The germline V gene encodes CDR1 SGHTA and CDR2 FQGNSA. The CDR3 contains 13 residues. Here the CDR3 reads CASSLAWTDTQYF. The CDR3 DNA sequence: TGTGCCAGCAGCTTAGCTTGGACAGATACGCAGTATTTT. Drawing the rest from reference TRBV7-2 and TRBJ2-3, the complete variable domain is GAGVSQSPSNKVTEKGKDVELRCDPISGHTALYWYRQSLGQGLEFLIYFQGNSAPDKSGLPSDRFSAERTGGSVSTLTIQRTQQEDSAVYLCASSLAWTDTQYFGPGTRLTVL.

This clone was recorded a few times. This chain connects TRBV11-2 to TRBJ1-3; D may be TRBD1 (6 bases). V lost 5 bases and J lost 5, with 13 bases in between. The germline V gene has CDR1 SGHAT and CDR2 FQNNGV. This CDR3 has 14 amino acids. The CDR3 loop is CASSNRDIRNTIYF. The DNA of the CDR3 is TGTGCCAGCAGCAACCGGGACATAAGAAACACCATATATTTT. Based on the CDR3 plus reference TRBV11-2 and TRBJ1-3, the full variable domain is EAGVAQSPRYKIIEKRQSVAFWCNPISGHATLYWYQQILGQGPKLLIQFQNNGVVDDSQLPKDRFSAERLKGVDSTLKIQPAKLEDSAVYLCASSNRDIRNTIYFGEGSWLTVV.

The chain links TRBV28 to TRBJ2-1; TRBD2 matches at 10 bases. The germline V gene has CDR1 MDHEN and CDR2 SYDVKM. There are 16 residues in the CDR3. J was trimmed by 4 bases and V by 2 bases; bases with no gene match: 5. CDR3 region: CASSLPGTSAYNEQFF. CDR3 sequence (DNA): TGTGCCAGCAGTTTACCCGGGACTAGCGCGTACAATGAGCAGTTCTTC.

This clone was observed a handful of times. This rearrangement joins TRBV7-8 to TRBJ1-1; D is unresolved. CDR3 length equals 12 residues. Looked up from germline, CDR1 is SGHVS and CDR2 is FQNEAQ. V lost 6 bases to trimming and J lost 0 bases, with 5 bases between them. As DNA, the CDR3 is TGTGCCAGCAGGTTAATGAACACTGAAGCTTTCTTT. Translated, it gives CASRLMNTEAFF.

In regard to this clone: A junction end diverges from the germline sequence, so it may reflect a read error. The chain combines TRBV4-1 with TRBJ2-5; 10 bases align to TRBD2. CDR1 and CDR2 (germline): MGHRA, YSYEKL. The CDR3 sequence is 15 residues long. The CDR3 sequence: CASSQDRAGGRTQYF. Written as DNA, the CDR3 is TGTGCCAGCAGCCAAGATAGAGCGGGAGGGCGGACCCAGTACTTC.

In its sample, this clone was seen a few times. In the same sample, other DNA sequences code for this CDR3. This chain connects TRBV7-9 to TRBJ1-5; D is uncertain. Germline V gives CDR1 SEHNR, CDR2 FQNEAQ (reference sequence). Trimming took 1 base from V and 5 from J, leaving 6 bases between them. The length of the CDR3 is 13 residues. The CDR3 DNA follows: TGTGCCAGCAGCTTAGGGGGTTATCAGCCCCAGCATTTT. Translated, it gives CASSLGGYQPQHF. Full variable domain (missing parts from reference TRBV7-9 and TRBJ1-5): DTGVSQNPRHKITKRGQNVTFRCDPISEHNRLYWYRQTLGQGPEFLTYFQNEAQLEKSRLLSDRFSAERPKGSFSTLEIQRTEQGDSAMYLCASSLGGYQPQHFGDGTRLSIL.

In its sample, this clone was seen a few times. The chain couples TRBV4-1 to TRBJ2-3; D is undetermined. This CDR3 is built from 13 residues. Germline V gene lookup returns CDR1 MGHRA and CDR2 YSYEKL. V was clipped by 3 bases and J by 6 bases, with 10 bases between them. The CDR3 protein is CASSQQNADTQYF. The DNA of the CDR3 is TGCGCCAGCAGCCAGCAGAACGCGGATACGCAGTATTTT.

This clone was recorded once. The V gene is TRBV7-9, the J gene TRBJ1-4; unclear D gene. V shed 7 bases and J shed 7 bases, with 22 bases lying between them. This CDR3 spans 16 amino acids. Per the germline V gene, CDR1 is SEHNR and CDR2 is FQNEAQ (reference sequence). CDR3 DNA sequence: TGTGCCAGCACTCTAGGGAATGGGGTCGTGGCTGAAAAACTGTTTTTT. Protein product: CASTLGNGVVAEKLFF.

V gene TRBV10-3 combines with J gene TRBJ2-3; D unresolved. Germline V gene sequence: CDR1 ENHRY, CDR2 SYGVKD. This CDR3 contains 15 residues. The V and J ends lost 0 bases and 2 bases respectively, with 9 bases between them. CDR3 nucleotides: TGTGCCATCAGTGAGTCGGGTGCCGACACAGATACGCAGTATTTT. It encodes CAISESGADTDTQYF.

The CDR3 region is CASSSPRGEESYNEQFF. The CDR3 bases are TGTGCCAGCAGCTCTCCTCGGGGGGAGGAGTCCTACAATGAGCAGTTCTTC. The chain recombines TRBV9 with TRBJ2-1; 7 bases agree with TRBD2. The CDR3 extends over 17 amino acids. Germline V gene data show CDR1 as SGDLS and CDR2 as YYNGEE. Trimming at V came to 4 bases and at J to 1 base, leaving 11 bases not matched to a gene.

V gene TRBV2 combines with J gene TRBJ2-7; 8 positions match TRBD2. With 7 bases clipped from V and 2 bases from J, the junction kept 13 bases outside the gene matches. CDR1 and CDR2 from the germline V gene are SNHLY and FYNNEI. The CDR3 sequence is 16 residues long. CDR3 in DNA: TGTGCCAGCACAGGGACCCCAGCGGGGGAAGCCTACGAGCAGTACTTC. Its translation: CASTGTPAGEAYEQYF.

This clone was counted between two and nine times. This chain joins TRBV29-1 and TRBJ1-4; D might be TRBD1 (6 bases). This CDR3 region has 17 residues. The germline V and J ends were trimmed by 3 bases and 0 bases, with 17 bases remaining between them. CDR1 and CDR2 (germline): SQVTM, ANQGSEA. The CDR3 is CSVDLTGAGATNEKLFF. CDR3 bases: TGCAGCGTTGACTTAACGGGGGCGGGAGCAACTAATGAAAAACTGTTTTTT. The full variable domain, in which reference TRBV29-1 and TRBJ1-4 provide the parts outside the CDR3, is SAVISQKPSRDICQRGTSLTIQCQVDSQVTMMFWYRQQPGQSLTLIATANQGSEATYESGFVIDKFPISRPNLTFSTLTVSNMSPEDSSIYLCSVDLTGAGATNEKLFFGSGTQLSVL.

This clone occurred a few times. The chain is built from TRBV7-2 and TRBJ2-7, with D possibly being TRBD1 or TRBD2 (5 bases each). The V and J ends lost 3 bases and 6 bases respectively, with 18 bases between them. CDR1 is SGHTA and CDR2 is FQGNSA in the germline V gene. The CDR3 contains 15 residues. This CDR3 is CASSFNRDPRSEQYF. CDR3 DNA sequence: TGTGCCAGCAGCTTTAACCGGGACCCCAGAAGCGAGCAGTACTTC.

This clone was detected a few times. The gene calls are TRBV5-4 and TRBJ2-5; 7 bases fit TRBD2. J lost 4 bases, V lost 0 bases, and 9 bases had no gene match. This CDR3 has 16 amino acids. Germline values: CDR1 SGHNT, CDR2 YYREEE (reference sequence). CDR3 sequence: CASSLEPAGAIETQYF. For the CDR3, the DNA is TGTGCCAGCAGCTTGGAACCGGCGGGAGCGATAGAGACCCAGTACTTC.

CDR3 bases: TGTGCCAGCACCGAACCCGGGACAGAGAACACTGAAGCTTTCTTT. It is translated as CASTEPGTENTEAFF. This chain joins TRBV28 and TRBJ1-1; 7 bases agree with TRBD1. From germline, CDR1 is MDHEN and CDR2 SYDVKM. V was clipped by 7 bases and J by 1 base; unmatched bases: 9. CDR3 size: 15 residues. The variable domain in full, with the rest retrieved from reference TRBV28 and TRBJ1-1, is DVKVTQSSRYLVKRTGEKVFLECVQDMDHENMFWYRQDPGLGLRLIYFSYDVKMKEKGDIPEGYSVSREKKERFSLILESASTNQTSMYLCASTEPGTENTEAFFGQGTRLTVV.

This clone occurred many times. This rearrangement joins TRBV6-1 to TRBJ1-5; D ambiguous. The V gene's germline CDR1 is MNHNS and CDR2 SASEGT. Trimming removed 7 bases from V and 4 bases from J, with 17 bases in between. This CDR3 is 15 amino acids long. This CDR3 is CASTPSPGRNQPQHF. The CDR3 nucleotides are TGTGCCAGCACTCCGTCGCCGGGGAGGAATCAGCCCCAGCATTTT.

The chain carries TRBV6-5 and TRBJ2-1, with 9 bases fitting TRBD2. Germline values: CDR1 MNHEY, CDR2 SVGAGI. The J segment lost 6 bases and the V segment lost 0 bases, leaving 3 bases of the junction unmatched. This CDR3 has 15 residues. The CDR3 DNA is TGTGCCAGCAGTTACTCTAGCGGGAGAATCAATGAGCAGTTCTTC. This encodes CASSYSSGRINEQFF.

This clone was observed a handful of times. V and J are TRBV15 and TRBJ2-7; 10 nucleotides agree with TRBD1. Germline assignment: CDR1 LNHNV and CDR2 YYDKDF (reference sequence). The CDR3 spans 14 residues. The V segment lost 5 bases and the J segment 3 bases; nucleotides outside the gene matches: 4. This CDR3 is CATSRDRGSYEQYF. In DNA, the CDR3 is TGTGCCACCAGCCGGGACAGGGGTAGCTACGAGCAGTACTTC. Full variable domain (missing parts from reference TRBV15 and TRBJ2-7): DAMVIQNPRYQVTQFGKPVTLSCSQTLNHNVMYWYQQKSSQAPKLLFHYYDKDFNNEADTPDNFQSRRPNTSFCFLDIRSPGLGDTAMYLCATSRDRGSYEQYFGPGTRLTVT.

For this clone: This clone may be a read error of a much larger clone one base away. Other DNA sequences of this sample code for an identical CDR3. The chain has TRBV11-3 and TRBJ2-5; 7 nucleotides align to TRBD1. V lost 5 bases to trimming and J lost 3 bases; unmatched junction nucleotides: 3. The CDR3 is made up of 13 amino acids. Germline CDR1 reads SGHNT; CDR2 reads YENEEA. CDR3 DNA: TGTGCCAGCAGCCGCGACAGGGAAGAGACCCAGTACTTC. Residues: CASSRDREETQYF. The variable domain in full, with the rest retrieved from reference TRBV11-3 and TRBJ2-5, is EAGVVQSPRYKIIEKKQPVAFWCNPISGHNTLYWYLQNLGQGPELLIRYENEEAVDDSQLPKDRFSAERLKGVDSTLKIQPAELGDSAVYLCASSRDREETQYFGPGTRLLVL.

This clone was detected ten times or more. The same CDR3 is also encoded by other DNA sequences in this sample. The chain has TRBV7-9 and TRBJ2-3; no reliable D call. Germline CDR1 is SEHNR and CDR2 is FQNEAQ (reference sequence). V lost 3 bases and J lost 6, with 10 bases in between. This CDR3 is 13 amino acids long. Here the CDR3 DNA reads TGTGCCAGCAGCTTGGATGCCGGCGATACGCAGTATTTT. Protein sequence: CASSLDAGDTQYF.

Only a few counts were recorded for this clone. The chain combines TRBV5-1 with TRBJ2-1; no clear D. Trimming pared 0 bases from V and 7 bases from J, leaving 14 bases between. Germline CDR1 SGHRS, CDR2 YFSETQ. This CDR3 has 15 amino acids. The CDR3 nucleotides read TGCGCCAGCAGCTTGGGGGTGACCCGGTCAAATGAGCAGTTCTTC. Protein product: CASSLGVTRSNEQFF.